The rows below give T cell receptor beta chains drawn from one sample of a study of cytomegalovirus exposure and HLA in healthy donors. The data were produced by immunoSEQ multiplex PCR, yet TCRdb's version contains in-frame clones alone and is incomplete. The sample carries approximately 99,000 clones, roughly 83% recorded once. The sequencing input was PBMCs. These receptors originate from a male donor in good health and CMV-seropositive. The CDR3 runs from the conserved cysteine through the conserved F or W. Each record gives: clone size, D gene, V gene, J gene, CDR3 protein, CDR3 DNA. D genes are given only for firm matches. A row's size may be missing; if present it is once, few, many or a size class.

-,TRBD1,TRBV9,TRBJ2-7,CASSARTGSYEQYF,TGTGCCAGCAGCGCCCGGACAGGCTCCTACGAGCAGTACTTC
-,-,TRBV30,TRBJ1-4,CAWNAGPNEKLFF,TGTGCCTGGAACGCAGGCCCTAACGAAAAACTGTTTTTT
-,TRBD1,TRBV30,TRBJ2-4,CASTPGTGNIQYF,TGTGCCAGTACCCCCGGGACAGGGAACATTCAGTACTTC
-,-,TRBV19,TRBJ2-6,CASSTRGSVGSGANVLTF,TGTGCCAGTAGTACGCGGGGCTCAGTGGGCTCTGGGGCCAACGTCCTGACTTTC
-,-,TRBV6-5,TRBJ2-7,CASSNELYEQYF,TGTGCCAGCAGCAATGAACTCTACGAGCAGTACTTC
-,TRBD1,TRBV29-1,TRBJ1-2,CSVARDRREGYTF,TGCAGCGTTGCCCGGGACAGAAGGGAGGGCTACACCTTC
once,TRBD1,TRBV6-1,TRBJ1-6,CASSGRGQNNSPLHF,TGTGCCAGCAGTGGCAGGGGACAGAATAATTCACCCCTCCACTTT
-,TRBD1,TRBV5-1,TRBJ1-1,CASSLGGQGGSTEAFF,TGCGCCAGCAGCTTGGGGGGACAGGGCGGGAGCACTGAAGCTTTCTTT
-,-,TRBV5-6,TRBJ2-3,CASSLELQTDTQYF,TGTGCCAGCAGCTTGGAATTGCAGACAGATACGCAGTATTTT
-,-,TRBV5-4,TRBJ2-1,CASCCTENSYNEQFF,TGTGCCAGCTGTTGCACGGAGAACTCCTACAATGAGCAGTTCTTC
-,TRBD1,TRBV5-8,TRBJ1-6,CASSGTLRGQGYSPLHF,TGTGCCAGCAGCGGGACGTTAAGGGGACAGGGGTATTCACCCCTCCACTTT
-,TRBD1,TRBV5-6,TRBJ1-2,CASIETRQGDRGYTF,TGTGCCAGCATCGAGACCAGACAGGGGGACCGTGGCTACACCTTC
-,TRBD1,TRBV7-6,TRBJ1-4,CASSLPLDRVREKLFF,TGTGCCAGCAGCTTACCACTAGACAGGGTCAGAGAAAAACTGTTTTTT
-,-,TRBV7-3,TRBJ2-2,CASNFGGGGELFF,TGTGCCAGCAACTTTGGGGGCGGCGGGGAGCTGTTTTTT
-,TRBD1,TRBV30,TRBJ1-2,CAWSLEAGGKGGYGYTF,TGTGCCTGGAGCCTCGAGGCAGGGGGCAAGGGAGGCTATGGCTACACCTTC
-,TRBD1,TRBV7-2,TRBJ2-3,CASLRDRSSHTQYF,TGTGCCAGCCTCCGGGACAGAAGTTCTCATACGCAGTATTTT
-,TRBD1,TRBV6-6,TRBJ1-2,CASSSGQGANYGYTF,TGTGCCAGCAGTTCCGGACAGGGAGCTAACTATGGCTACACCTTC
-,TRBD2,TRBV7-2,TRBJ2-3,CASSRTSGGVKTTDTQYF,TGTGCCAGCAGCCGTACTAGCGGGGGGGTCAAAACCACAGATACGCAGTATTTT